This record concerns one T cell receptor (beta chain) sequence. Its specificity is unknown. The data derive from a study of STAT5B mutations in CD4+ large granular lymphocyte leukemia. Overall study context: Among healthy controls, a particular HLA allele went with more CDR3 'QG' motifs. Study results and limitations: Without HLA matching, higher CD4+ than CD8+ T-LGLL clonality could reflect small sample size. TRBV06-family usage was enriched in top patient clones (8/27) versus controls (2/35).

The survey-level immunoSEQ assay was used. TCRdb's copy holds only in-frame clones and misses some; the assay was immunoSEQ multiplex PCR. This sample has roughly 30,000 clones, with roughly 72% found just once. Germline V gene sequence: CDR1 MNHNY, CDR2 SVGAGI (reference sequence). The V and J ends lost 1 base and 0 bases respectively, with 6 bases between them. CDR3 length: 15 residues. The rearrangement joins TRBV6-6 to TRBJ2-2; D not resolved. Sequencing was carried out using CD4+ T cells from blood buffy coats. This TCR was sampled from a human donor in good health. CDR3 in DNA: TGTGCCAGCAGTTACTTGGCAGCGAACACCGGGGAGCTGTTTTTT. Translated: CASSYLAANTGELFF.